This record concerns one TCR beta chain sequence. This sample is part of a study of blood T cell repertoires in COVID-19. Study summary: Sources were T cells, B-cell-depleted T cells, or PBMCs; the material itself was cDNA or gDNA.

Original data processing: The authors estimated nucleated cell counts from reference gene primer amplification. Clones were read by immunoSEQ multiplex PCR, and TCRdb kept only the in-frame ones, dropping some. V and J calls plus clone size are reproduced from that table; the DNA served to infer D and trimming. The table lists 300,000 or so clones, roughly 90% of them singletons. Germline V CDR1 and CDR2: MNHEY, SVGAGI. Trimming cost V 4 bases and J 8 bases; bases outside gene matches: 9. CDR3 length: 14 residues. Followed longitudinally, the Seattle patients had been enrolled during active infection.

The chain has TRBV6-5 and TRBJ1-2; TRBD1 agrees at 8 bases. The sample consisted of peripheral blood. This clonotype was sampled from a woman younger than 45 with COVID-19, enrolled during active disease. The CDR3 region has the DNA TGTGCCAGCAGTTCACCCCAGGGGGCTCGGGGCTACACCTTC. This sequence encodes CASSSPQGARGYTF.